These 2 T cell receptor beta chains were all obtained from the same sample, sequenced in a study of glioma-infiltrating T cells. TCR alpha and beta CDR3 regions were amplified from RNA using iRepertoire nested multiplex PCR. TCRdb reprocessed the multiplex PCR reads via MiXCR and lists one record per CDR3 protein. This table has some 160,000 distinct CDR3 sequences, about 46% appearing once. The sample consisted of glioma tissue, nonneoplastic brain tissue, or PBMCs (not recorded which). The receptors shown here come from a human donor with low-grade glioma or glioblastoma, undergoing nonglioma brain surgery, or in good health (not recorded which).

The chain combines TRBV4-2 with TRBJ2-7; D is undetermined. Trimming stripped 0 bases from V and 0 bases from J, with 9 bases between. Looked up from germline, CDR1 is LGHNA and CDR2 is YNFKEQ. This CDR3 has 15 residues. CDR3 sequence: CASSQDRHSSYEQYF. The CDR3, as DNA: TGTGCCAGCAGCCAAGATAGACATAGCTCCTACGAGCAGTACTTC.

This clonotype was picked up a small number of times. The J gene is TRBJ1-1, the V gene TRBV19; D may be TRBD1 (6 bases). V lost 7 bases to trimming and J lost 4 bases, with 28 bases between them. CDR1 is LNHDA and CDR2 is SQIVND in the germline V gene (reference sequence). The CDR3 totals 18 residues. The CDR3 region has the DNA TGTGCCAGTACCCCACAGAAGGGGGATCTCACAAAAATCACTGAAGCTTTCTTT. Its translation: CASTPQKGDLTKITEAFF.